This T cell receptor (beta chain) was sequenced during a study of blood T cell repertoires in COVID-19. Study at large: The United States, Italy and Spain were the sources of the acute and convalescent COVID-19 samples.

CDR3 length equals 15 residues. V dropped 2 bases and J dropped 10; count of bases not matched to a gene: 9. The germline CDR1 and CDR2 sequences are SGHDN and FVKESK. Profiling relied on immunoSEQ multiplex PCR, and the TCRdb table lists in-frame clones only, not all of them. Among tens of thousands of clones listed, about 81% were seen once. V and J are TRBV14 and TRBJ2-2; TRBD1 agrees at 8 bases. The material sequenced was peripheral blood. This TCR was recovered from an elderly man with acute or convalescent COVID-19. Written as DNA, the CDR3 is TGTGCCAGCAGCCAAAACAGGGGGGCCCGCGCGGAGCTGTTTTTT. Encoded protein: CASSQNRGARAELFF.